The present entry profiles one T cell receptor (beta chain) with its context. Its antigen remains undetermined. Base-call qualities are not available, and no considerably larger clone is one nucleotide away. This sample includes further DNA sequences coding for the same CDR3. The data belong to a study of OX40 agonist ivuxolimab in advanced cancers. Background on the whole study: The costimulatory receptor OX40 (CD134) was targeted by ivuxolimab, a fully human IgG2 agonistic monoclonal antibody. In the dose-escalation cohort, 82.7% of patients were male, and the mean age was approximately 60 years, with a range of about 23 to 90. Three dose-escalation patients achieved partial responses, one with hepatocellular carcinoma and two with cutaneous melanoma. Intravenous ivuxolimab was administered to patients every 2 weeks at six dose levels: 0.01, 0.1, 0.3, 1.5, 3 and 10 mg/kg. Peripheral TCRbeta sequencing was intended to test whether TCR sequence diversity was altered and clonal T-cell expansion was caused by ivuxolimab. The paper reports the monotherapy dose-escalation portion (N of about 47 patients) of the phase I ivuxolimab trial. Prior anti-PD-1, anti-PD-L1 or anti-CTLA-4 therapy was permitted, and 35% to 40% of dose-escalation patients had received checkpoint inhibitors. Among the approximately 50 dose-escalation patients, approximately 20 had hepatocellular carcinoma, approximately 15 melanoma, 9 renal cell carcinoma and 9 head and neck cancer. Results the study describes overall, beyond this receptor: Partial responders in the 0.1-3.0 mg/kg groups had among the lowest normalized peripheral clonal expansion, especially among CD8+ T cells. Low levels of normalized T-cell clonal expansion were also seen in some patients who did not respond. The antigen specificity of the peripheral T cells that underwent clonal expansion was not determined. After ivuxolimab, CD8+ T cells had more expanded clones than CD4+ T cells on average. At doses of 0.1 to 3.0 mg/kg, clonal expansion of both CD4+ and CD8+ blood T cells was observed from baseline to week 6.

Inclusive of the bounding cysteine and phenylalanine, the CDR3 is 15 residues long. Of the read, only the CDR3 DNA is kept; its 45 bases are in frame from base 1. CDR1 SGHRS and CDR2 YFSETQ were looked up in the germline V gene. V and J are truncated by 2 bases and 0 bases respectively, leaving an intervening sequence of 10 bases. For sequencing of the TCRbeta CDR3 region, genomic DNA was extracted from the sorted cells. The immunoSEQ Assay was used for sequencing of TCRbeta CDR3 regions. Here the immuneACCESS table is served through TCRdb, limited to in-frame sequences with V and J called. Missing clones are a known gap in these copies; in checked studies unresolved V genes cover under half, and the rest lacks a known reason. In this sample the table shows about 67,000 clones, 87% of which occur a single time. The ten largest clones represent under 4.5% of the sample. The trial excluded patients who had a history of autoimmune disease or were on systemic immunosuppression. In every dose cohort, peripheral blood was drawn for TCR sequencing at baseline, cycle 4 day 1, and cycle 7 day 1. The samples were drawn from a first-in-human, open-label, multicenter phase I dose-escalation trial of ivuxolimab. Adults with locally advanced or metastatic melanoma, renal cell, hepatocellular, or head and neck squamous cell carcinoma were enrolled in the trial. Before TCR sequencing, CD4+ T cells and CD8+ T cells were sorted from peripheral blood as separate populations.

The receptor was derived from an adult with an advanced solid tumor such as melanoma, head and neck, liver or kidney cancer. The receptor chain draws on TRBV5-1 and TRBJ2-3, with no confidently assigned D gene. Sequencing was performed on CD4+ or CD8+ T cells sorted from blood, taken in a trial of the OX40 agonist ivuxolimab. The CDR3 is CASSLQSPSTDTQYF. The DNA reads as follows: TGCGCCAGCAGCTTACAGTCACCTAGCACAGATACGCAGTATTTT.